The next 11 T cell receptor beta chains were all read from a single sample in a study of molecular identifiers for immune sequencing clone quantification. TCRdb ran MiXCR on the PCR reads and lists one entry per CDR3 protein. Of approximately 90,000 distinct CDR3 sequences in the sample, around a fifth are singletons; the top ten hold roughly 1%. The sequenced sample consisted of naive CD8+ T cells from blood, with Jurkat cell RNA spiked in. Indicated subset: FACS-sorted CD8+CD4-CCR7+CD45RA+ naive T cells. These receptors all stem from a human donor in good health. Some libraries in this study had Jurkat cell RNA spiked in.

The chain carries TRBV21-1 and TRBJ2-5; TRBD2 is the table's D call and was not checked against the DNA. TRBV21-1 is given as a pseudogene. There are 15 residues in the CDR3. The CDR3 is CVSSNPRTRPQTQYF. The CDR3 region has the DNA TGTGTCAGCAGCAATCCACGCACTAGGCCCCAGACCCAGTACTTC.

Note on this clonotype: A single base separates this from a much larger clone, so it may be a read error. CDR3: CASSSGTSSCEQYF. The CDR3, as DNA: TGTGCCAGCAGTTCGGGGACTAGCAGCTGCGAGCAGTACTTC. The chain carries TRBV6-5 and TRBJ2-7, with TRBD2 identical over 9 bases. This CDR3 has 14 residues. The junction had 7 bases not matched to a gene; V was cut back by 4 bases and J by 6 bases. Germline lookup yields CDR1 MNHEY and CDR2 SVGAGI.

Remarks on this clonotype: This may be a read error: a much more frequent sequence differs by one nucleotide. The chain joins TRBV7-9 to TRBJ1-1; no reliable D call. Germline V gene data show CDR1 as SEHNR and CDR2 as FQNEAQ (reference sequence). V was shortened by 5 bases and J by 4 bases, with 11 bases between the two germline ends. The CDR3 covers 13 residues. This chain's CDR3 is CASSQGLSTEAFF. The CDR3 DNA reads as TGTGCCAGCAGCCAAGGACTGAGCACTGAAGCTTTCTTT. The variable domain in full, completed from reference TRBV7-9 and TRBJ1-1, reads DTGVSQNPRHKITKRGQNVTFRCDPISEHNRLYWYRQTLGQGPEFLTYFQNEAQLEKSRLLSDRFSAERPKGSFSTLEIQRTEQGDSAMYLCASSQGLSTEAFFGQGTRLTVV.

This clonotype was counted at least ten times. This CDR3 reads CASSLDLGRSNEKLFF. The CDR3 DNA follows: TGTGCCAGCAGCTTAGACCTGGGCCGATCTAATGAAAAACTGTTTTTT. V and J are TRBV7-6 and TRBJ1-4; the D is unclear. This CDR3 comprises 16 residues. Germline V CDR1 and CDR2: SGHVS, FNYEAQ. The germline V and J ends were trimmed by 1 base and 3 bases, with 12 bases remaining between them.

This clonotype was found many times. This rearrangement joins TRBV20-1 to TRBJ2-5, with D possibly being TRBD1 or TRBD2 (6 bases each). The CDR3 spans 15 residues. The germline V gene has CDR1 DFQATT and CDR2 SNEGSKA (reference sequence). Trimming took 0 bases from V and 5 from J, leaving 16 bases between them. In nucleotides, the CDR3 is TGCAGTGCTAGAGATACCGGGACACGGGAGGAGACCCAGTACTTC. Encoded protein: CSARDTGTREETQYF.

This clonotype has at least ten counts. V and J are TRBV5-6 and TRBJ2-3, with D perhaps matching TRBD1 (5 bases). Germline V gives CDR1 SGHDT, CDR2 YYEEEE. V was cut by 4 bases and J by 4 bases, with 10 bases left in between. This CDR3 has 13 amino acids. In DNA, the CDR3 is TGTGCCAGCAGCCCTGCAGGGCCAGATACGCAGTATTTT. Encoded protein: CASSPAGPDTQYF. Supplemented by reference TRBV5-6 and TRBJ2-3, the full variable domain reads DAGVTQSPTHLIKTRGQQVTLRCSPKSGHDTVSWYQQALGQGPQFIFQYYEEEERQRGNFPDRFSGHQFPNYSSELNVNALLLGDSALYLCASSPAGPDTQYFGPGTRLTVL.

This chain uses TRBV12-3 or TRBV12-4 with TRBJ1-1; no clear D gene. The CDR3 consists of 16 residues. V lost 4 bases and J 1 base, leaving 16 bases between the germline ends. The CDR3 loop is CASSSGSGGPNTEAFF. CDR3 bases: TGTGCCAGCAGTTCGGGATCGGGCGGGCCGAACACTGAAGCTTTCTTT.

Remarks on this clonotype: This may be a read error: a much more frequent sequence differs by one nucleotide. The CDR3 DNA reads TGCGCCAACAGCCAAGATGCAGCACCGGTACAGTTCTTC. Protein: CANSQDAAPVQFF. This chain joins TRBV4-1 and TRBJ2-1; the D is unclear. The CDR3 has 13 residues. Germline CDR1 is MGHRA and CDR2 is YSYEKL.

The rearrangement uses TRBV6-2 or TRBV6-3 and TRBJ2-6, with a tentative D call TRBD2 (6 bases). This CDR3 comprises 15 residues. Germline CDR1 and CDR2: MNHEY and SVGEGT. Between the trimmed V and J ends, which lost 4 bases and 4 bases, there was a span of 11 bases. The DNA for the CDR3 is TGTGCCAGCAGTTGGAGGGGCTTAGGGGCCAACGTCCTGACTTTC. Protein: CASSWRGLGANVLTF.

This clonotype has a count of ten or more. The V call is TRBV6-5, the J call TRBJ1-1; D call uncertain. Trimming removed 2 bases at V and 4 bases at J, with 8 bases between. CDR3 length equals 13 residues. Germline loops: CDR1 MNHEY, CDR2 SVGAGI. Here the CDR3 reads CASSYPTGTEAFF. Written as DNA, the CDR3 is TGTGCCAGCAGTTACCCTACCGGCACTGAAGCTTTCTTT.

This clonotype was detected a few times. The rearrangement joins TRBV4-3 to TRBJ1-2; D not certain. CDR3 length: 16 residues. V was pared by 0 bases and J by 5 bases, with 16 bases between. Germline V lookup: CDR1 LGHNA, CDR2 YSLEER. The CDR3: CASSQDGMGSGYGYTF. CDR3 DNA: TGCGCCAGCAGCCAAGATGGTATGGGATCGGGGTATGGCTACACCTTC.